This record looks at one TCR beta chain sequence and its context. The sample belongs to a study of blood T cell repertoires in COVID-19. Study details: Samples of COVID-19 (acute and convalescent) were obtained from the United States, Italy and Spain. In each case, the material was cDNA or gDNA derived from T cells, B-cell-depleted T cells, or PBMCs.

In the authors' workflow: Reference gene primer amplification gave nucleated cell count estimates. The table came from immunoSEQ multiplex PCR; TCRdb's copy has only in-frame clones and leaves some out. That table furnishes V, J and clone size, whereas the DNA furnished D and trimming. The repertoire holds 25,000 to 30,000 clones, with about 89% as singletons. This TCR was sampled from a man between 65 and 85 years old with active COVID-19. The sample comprised peripheral blood.

The DNA of the CDR3 is TGTGCCAGCAGCCCCCGAGTGAGTCTCTACAATGAGCAGTTCTTC. It codes for CASSPRVSLYNEQFF. The chain has TRBV7-8 and TRBJ2-1, with D hard to call. This CDR3 region has 15 residues. From germline, CDR1 is SGHVS and CDR2 FQNEAQ. V was clipped by 5 bases and J by 3 bases, with 14 bases between them.